The T cell receptor beta chain described here comes from a study of blood T cell repertoires in COVID-19. Here immunoSEQ multiplex PCR was the method, and the copy in TCRdb shows in-frame clones only, minus some. The data hold around 250,000 clones, with 84% observed a single time. The germline V gene encodes CDR1 SEHNR and CDR2 FQNEAQ (reference sequence). The CDR3 runs 13 residues. V was clipped by 5 bases and J by 2 bases, with 9 bases between them. The material sequenced was peripheral blood. The clonotype was recovered from a man aged 45 to 65 with active or convalescent COVID-19. This rearrangement joins TRBV7-9 to TRBJ1-1; D possibly corresponds to TRBD1 (6 bases). This CDR3 reads CASSQGINTEAFF. The CDR3 DNA sequence: TGTGCCAGCAGCCAGGGGATTAACACTGAAGCTTTCTTT.